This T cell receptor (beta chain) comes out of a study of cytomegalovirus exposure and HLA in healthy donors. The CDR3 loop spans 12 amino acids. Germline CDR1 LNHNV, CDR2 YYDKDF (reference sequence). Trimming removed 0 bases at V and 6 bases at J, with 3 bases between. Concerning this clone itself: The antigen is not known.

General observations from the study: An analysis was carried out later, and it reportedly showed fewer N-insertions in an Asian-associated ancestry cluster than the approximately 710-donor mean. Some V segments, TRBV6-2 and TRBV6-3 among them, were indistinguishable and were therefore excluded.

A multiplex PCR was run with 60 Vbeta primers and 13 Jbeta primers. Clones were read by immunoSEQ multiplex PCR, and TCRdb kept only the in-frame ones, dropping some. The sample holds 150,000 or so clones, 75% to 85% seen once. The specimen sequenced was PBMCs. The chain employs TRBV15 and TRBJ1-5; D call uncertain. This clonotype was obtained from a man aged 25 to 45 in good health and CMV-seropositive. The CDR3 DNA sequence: TGTGCCACCAGCAGAGATATTCAGCCCCAGCATTTT. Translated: CATSRDIQPQHF.